Each of the 4 T cell receptor beta chains below was sequenced from the same sample in a study of radiotherapy plus CTLA-4 blockade in lung cancer. Libraries were prepared by immunoSEQ multiplex PCR; TCRdb keeps only in-frame clonotypes and omits some of them. Of about 88,000 clones in the sample, about three quarters are singletons; the top ten hold around 15%. The sample was peripheral blood, taken from a patient treated with radiotherapy plus ipilimumab. These receptors all stem from a human donor with non-small cell lung cancer that progressed on radiotherapy plus ipilimumab.

The chain joins TRBV4-3 to TRBJ2-7; D gene ambiguous. V gave up 0 bases and J gave up 7 bases, with 10 bases separating them. The CDR3 runs to 13 residues. Germline V gene sequence: CDR1 LGHNA, CDR2 YSLEER. The CDR3 DNA follows: TGCGCCAGCAGCCAAGATTTCAGTACGGAGCAGTACTTC. Its protein is CASSQDFSTEQYF.

The DNA for the CDR3 is TGTGCCAGCAGCCTCCCCAAGGGGATACGCATCATAAAGGACGAGCAGTACTTC. Encoded protein: CASSLPKGIRIIKDEQYF. J is TRBJ2-7 and V is TRBV21-1; the table's D gene call, TRBD1, was not cross checked with the DNA. TRBV21-1 is labeled a pseudogene. CDR3 length: 18 amino acids.

The CDR3 loop reads CASRGGLVSNSPLHF. The DNA of the CDR3 is TGTGCCAGCAGGGGGGGACTGGTCTCTAATTCACCCCTCCACTTT. V gene TRBV28 combines with J gene TRBJ1-6, with D maybe TRBD1 (5 bases). The CDR3 spans 15 residues. The germline V and J ends were trimmed by 6 bases and 6 bases, with 15 bases remaining between them. Germline V lookup: CDR1 MDHEN, CDR2 SYDVKM.

The rearrangement links TRBV29-1 to TRBJ2-7; the D gene is possibly TRBD2 (5 bases). The CDR3 is 13 amino acids. CDR1 and CDR2 from the germline V gene are SQVTM and ANQGSEA. Trimming took off 7 bases at V and 0 bases at J, with 13 bases between the two ends. The CDR3: CSASITSSYEQYF. DNA for the CDR3: TGCAGCGCCTCTATCACTAGCTCCTACGAGCAGTACTTC.